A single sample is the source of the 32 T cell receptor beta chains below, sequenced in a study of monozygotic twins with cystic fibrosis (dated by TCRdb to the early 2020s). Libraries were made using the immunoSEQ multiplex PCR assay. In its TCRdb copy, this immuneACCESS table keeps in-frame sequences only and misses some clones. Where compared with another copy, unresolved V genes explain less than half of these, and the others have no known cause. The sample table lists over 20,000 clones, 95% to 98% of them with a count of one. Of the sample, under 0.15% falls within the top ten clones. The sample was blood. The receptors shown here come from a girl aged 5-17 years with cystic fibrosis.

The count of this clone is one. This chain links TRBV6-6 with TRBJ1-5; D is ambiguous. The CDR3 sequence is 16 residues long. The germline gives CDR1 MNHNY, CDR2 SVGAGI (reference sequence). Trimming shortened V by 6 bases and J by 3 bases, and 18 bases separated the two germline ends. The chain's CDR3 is CASSLGAGINNQPQHF. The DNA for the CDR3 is TGTGCCAGCAGCCTGGGTGCCGGTATTAACAATCAGCCCCAGCATTTT.

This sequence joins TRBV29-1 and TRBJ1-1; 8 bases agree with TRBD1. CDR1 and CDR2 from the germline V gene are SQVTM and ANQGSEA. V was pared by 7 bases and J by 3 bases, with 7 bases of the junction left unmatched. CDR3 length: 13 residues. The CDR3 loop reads CSAALTGDTEAFF. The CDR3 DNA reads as TGCAGCGCAGCCCTGACAGGGGACACTGAAGCTTTCTTT.

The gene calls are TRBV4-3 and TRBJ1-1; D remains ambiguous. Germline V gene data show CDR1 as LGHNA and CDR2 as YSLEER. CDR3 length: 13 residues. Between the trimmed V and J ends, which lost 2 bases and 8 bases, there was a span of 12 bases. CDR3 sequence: CASSQWTAGEAFF. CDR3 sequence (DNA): TGCGCCAGCAGCCAATGGACGGCAGGAGAAGCTTTCTTT.

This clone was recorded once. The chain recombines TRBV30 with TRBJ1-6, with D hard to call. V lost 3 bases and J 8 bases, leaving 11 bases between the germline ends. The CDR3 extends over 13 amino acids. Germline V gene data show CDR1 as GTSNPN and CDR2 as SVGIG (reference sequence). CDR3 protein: CAWSAQVDSPLHF. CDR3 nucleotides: TGTGCCTGGAGCGCCCAGGTCGATTCACCCCTCCACTTT.

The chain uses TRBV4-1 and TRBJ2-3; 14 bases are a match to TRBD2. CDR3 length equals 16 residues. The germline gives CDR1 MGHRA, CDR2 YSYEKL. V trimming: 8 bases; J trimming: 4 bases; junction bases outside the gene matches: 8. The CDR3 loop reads CASSPTGLAGADTQYF. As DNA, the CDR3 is TGCGCCAGCTCCCCGACGGGACTAGCGGGGGCAGATACGCAGTATTTT.

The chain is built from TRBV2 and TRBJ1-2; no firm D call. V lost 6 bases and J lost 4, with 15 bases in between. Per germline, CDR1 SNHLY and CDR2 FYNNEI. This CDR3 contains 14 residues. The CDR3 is CASRKDIKAYGYTF. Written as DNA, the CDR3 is TGTGCCAGCAGAAAAGACATTAAGGCCTATGGCTACACCTTC.

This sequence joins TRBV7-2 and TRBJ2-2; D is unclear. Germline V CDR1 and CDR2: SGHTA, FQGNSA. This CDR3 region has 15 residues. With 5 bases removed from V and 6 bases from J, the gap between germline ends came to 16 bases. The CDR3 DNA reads TGTGCCAGCAGCACGACATACGGGTACCCCGGGGAGCTGTTTTTT. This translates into CASSTTYGYPGELFF.

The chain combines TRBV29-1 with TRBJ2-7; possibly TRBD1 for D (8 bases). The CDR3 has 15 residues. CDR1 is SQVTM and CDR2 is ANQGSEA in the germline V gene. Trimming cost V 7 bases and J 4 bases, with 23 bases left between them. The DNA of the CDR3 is TGCAGCGCGGGGGCGGGGGCAGGGGGCGAATACGAGCAGTACTTC. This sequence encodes CSAGAGAGGEYEQYF.

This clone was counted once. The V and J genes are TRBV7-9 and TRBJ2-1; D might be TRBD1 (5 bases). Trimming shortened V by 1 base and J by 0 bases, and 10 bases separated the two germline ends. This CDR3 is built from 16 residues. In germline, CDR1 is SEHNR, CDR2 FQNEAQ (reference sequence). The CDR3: CASSLGTGRSYNEQFF. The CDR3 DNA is TGTGCCAGCAGCTTAGGTACAGGACGCTCCTACAATGAGCAGTTCTTC.

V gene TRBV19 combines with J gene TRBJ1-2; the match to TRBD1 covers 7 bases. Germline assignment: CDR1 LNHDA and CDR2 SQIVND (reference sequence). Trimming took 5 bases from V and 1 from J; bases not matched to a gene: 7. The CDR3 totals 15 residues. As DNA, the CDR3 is TGTGCCAGTAGTGGTGGACAGGAGTTTAACTATGGCTACACCTTC. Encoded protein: CASSGGQEFNYGYTF.

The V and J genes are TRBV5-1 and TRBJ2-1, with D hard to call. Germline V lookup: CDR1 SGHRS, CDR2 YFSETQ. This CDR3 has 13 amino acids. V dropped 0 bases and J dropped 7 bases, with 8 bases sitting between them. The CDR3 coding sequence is TGCGCCAGCAGCTTGGGGGTAGCAAATGAGCAGTTCTTC. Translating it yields CASSLGVANEQFF.

CDR3 sequence (DNA): TGTGCCAGTGACTATCTGGGCACCATATATTTT. Its translation: CASDYLGTIYF. V usage is TRBV19 and J usage is TRBJ1-3; D is ambiguous. V was pared by 8 bases and J by 9 bases, with 11 bases between. CDR1 is LNHDA, CDR2 SQIVND, per germline (reference sequence). This CDR3 is 11 amino acids long. Looking up the rest from reference TRBV19 and TRBJ1-3 gives the full variable domain: DGGITQSPKYLFRKEGQNVTLSCEQNLNHDAMYWYRQDPGQGLRLIYYSQIVNDFQKGDIAEGYSVSREKKESFPLTVTSAQKNPTAFYLCASDYLGTIYFGEGSWLTVV.

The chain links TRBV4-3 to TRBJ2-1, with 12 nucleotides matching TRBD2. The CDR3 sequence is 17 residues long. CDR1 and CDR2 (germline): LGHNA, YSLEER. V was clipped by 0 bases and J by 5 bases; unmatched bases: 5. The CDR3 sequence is CASSQDLAGGPHNEQFF. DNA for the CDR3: TGCGCCAGCAGCCAAGATCTAGCGGGAGGGCCCCACAATGAGCAGTTCTTC.

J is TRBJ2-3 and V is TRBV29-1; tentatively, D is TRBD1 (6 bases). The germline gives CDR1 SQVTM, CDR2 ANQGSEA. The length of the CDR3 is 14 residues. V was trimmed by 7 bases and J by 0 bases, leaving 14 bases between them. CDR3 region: CSGSTGTSTDTQYF. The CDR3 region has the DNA TGCAGCGGCTCCACAGGGACAAGCACAGATACGCAGTATTTT.

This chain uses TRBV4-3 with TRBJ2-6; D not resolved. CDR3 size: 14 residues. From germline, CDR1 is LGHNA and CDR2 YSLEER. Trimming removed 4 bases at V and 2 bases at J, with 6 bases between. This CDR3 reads CASSPTPGANVLTF. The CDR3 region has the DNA TGCGCCAGCAGCCCAACCCCTGGGGCCAACGTCCTGACTTTC.

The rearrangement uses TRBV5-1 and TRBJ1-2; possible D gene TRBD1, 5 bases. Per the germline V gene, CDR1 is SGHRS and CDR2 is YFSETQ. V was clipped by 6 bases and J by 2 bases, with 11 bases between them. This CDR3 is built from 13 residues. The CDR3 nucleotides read TGCGCCAGCACGACAGACACGAACTATGGCTACACCTTC. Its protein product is CASTTDTNYGYTF. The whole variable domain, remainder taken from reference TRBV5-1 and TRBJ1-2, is KAGVTQTPRYLIKTRGQQVTLSCSPISGHRSVSWYQQTPGQGLQFLFEYFSETQRNKGNFPGRFSGRQFSNSRSEMNVSTLELGDSALYLCASTTDTNYGYTFGSGTRLTVV.

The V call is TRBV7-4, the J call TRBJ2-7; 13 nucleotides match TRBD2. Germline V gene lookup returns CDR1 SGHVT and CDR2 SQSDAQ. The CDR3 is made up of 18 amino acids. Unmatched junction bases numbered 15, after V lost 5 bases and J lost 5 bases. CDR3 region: CASSPRGWTSGSGNEQYF. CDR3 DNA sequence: TGTGCCAGCAGCCCGAGAGGCTGGACTAGCGGGAGCGGGAACGAGCAGTACTTC.

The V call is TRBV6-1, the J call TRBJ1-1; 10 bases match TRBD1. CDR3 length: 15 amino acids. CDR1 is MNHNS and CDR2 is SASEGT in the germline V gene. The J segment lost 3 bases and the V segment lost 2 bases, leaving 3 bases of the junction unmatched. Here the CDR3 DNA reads TGTGCCAGCAGTGAATGGGGACAGGGGTACACTGAAGCTTTCTTT. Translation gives CASSEWGQGYTEAFF.

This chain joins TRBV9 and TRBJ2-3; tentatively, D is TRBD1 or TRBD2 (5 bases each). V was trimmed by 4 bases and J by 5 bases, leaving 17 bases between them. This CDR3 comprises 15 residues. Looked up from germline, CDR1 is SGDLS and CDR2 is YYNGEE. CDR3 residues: CASSPTGMQGDTQYF. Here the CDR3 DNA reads TGTGCCAGCAGCCCAACGGGGATGCAGGGAGATACGCAGTATTTT. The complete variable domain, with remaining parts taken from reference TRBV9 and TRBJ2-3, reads DSGVTQTPKHLITATGQRVTLRCSPRSGDLSVYWYQQSLDQGLQFLIQYYNGEERAKGNILERFSAQQFPDLHSELNLSSLELGDSALYFCASSPTGMQGDTQYFGPGTRLTVL.

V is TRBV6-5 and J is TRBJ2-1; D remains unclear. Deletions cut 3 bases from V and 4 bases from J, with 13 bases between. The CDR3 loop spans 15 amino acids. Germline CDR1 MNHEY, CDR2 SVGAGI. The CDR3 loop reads CASSYRNGVYNEQFF. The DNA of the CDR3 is TGTGCCAGCAGTTATCGTAATGGGGTTTACAATGAGCAGTTCTTC.

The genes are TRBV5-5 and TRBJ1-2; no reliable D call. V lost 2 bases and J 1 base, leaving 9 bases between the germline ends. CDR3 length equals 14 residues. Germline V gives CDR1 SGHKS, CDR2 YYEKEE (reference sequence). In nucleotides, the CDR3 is TGTGCCAGCAGCTTCGGTGGACTTAACTATGGCTACACCTTC. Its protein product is CASSFGGLNYGYTF.

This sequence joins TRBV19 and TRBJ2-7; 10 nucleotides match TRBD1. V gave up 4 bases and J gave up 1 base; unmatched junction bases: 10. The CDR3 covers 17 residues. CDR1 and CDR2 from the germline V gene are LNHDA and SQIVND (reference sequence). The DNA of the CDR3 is TGTGCCAGTAGTACCCTCCCCGGACAGGGGGTTTCCTACGAGCAGTACTTC. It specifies CASSTLPGQGVSYEQYF.

The CDR3 nucleotides read TGTGCCAGCAGTCCTTCCAGCGGGAGTACCGAGCAGTACTTC. Protein: CASSPSSGSTEQYF. V and J are TRBV28 and TRBJ2-7, with 8 bases fitting TRBD2. With 5 bases clipped from V and 6 bases from J, the junction kept 9 bases outside the gene matches. Germline loops: CDR1 MDHEN, CDR2 SYDVKM. The CDR3 consists of 14 residues.

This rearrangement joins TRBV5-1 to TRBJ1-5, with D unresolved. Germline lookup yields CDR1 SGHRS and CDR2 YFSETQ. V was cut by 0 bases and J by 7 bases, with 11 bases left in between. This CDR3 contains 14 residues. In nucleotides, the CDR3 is TGCGCCAGCAGCTTGGCCCCGGGGAACCAGCCCCAGCATTTT. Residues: CASSLAPGNQPQHF.

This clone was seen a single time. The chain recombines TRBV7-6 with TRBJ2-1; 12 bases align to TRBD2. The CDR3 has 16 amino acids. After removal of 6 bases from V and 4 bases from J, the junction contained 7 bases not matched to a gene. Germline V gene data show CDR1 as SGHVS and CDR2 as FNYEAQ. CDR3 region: CASRSLAGGGYNEQFF. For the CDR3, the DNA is TGTGCCAGCAGGTCACTAGCGGGAGGAGGTTACAATGAGCAGTTCTTC. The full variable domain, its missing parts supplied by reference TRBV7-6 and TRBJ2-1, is GAGVSQSPRYKVTKRGQDVALRCDPISGHVSLYWYRQALGQGPEFLTYFNYEAQQDKSGLPNDRFSAERPEGSISTLTIQRTEQRDSAMYRCASRSLAGGGYNEQFFGPGTRLTVL.

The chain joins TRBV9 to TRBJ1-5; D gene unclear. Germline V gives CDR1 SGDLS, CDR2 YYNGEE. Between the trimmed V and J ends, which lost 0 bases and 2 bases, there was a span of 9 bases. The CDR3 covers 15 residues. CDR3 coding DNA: TGTGCCAGCAGCGTAGGCAGTAACGGCAATCAGCCCCAGCATTTT. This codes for CASSVGSNGNQPQHF.

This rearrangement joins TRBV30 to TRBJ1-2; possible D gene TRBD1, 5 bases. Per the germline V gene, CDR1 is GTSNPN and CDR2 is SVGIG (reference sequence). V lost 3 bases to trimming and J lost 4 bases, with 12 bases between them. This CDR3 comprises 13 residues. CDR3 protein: CAWSAGGVYGYTF. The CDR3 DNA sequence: TGTGCCTGGAGCGCGGGGGGTGTCTATGGCTACACCTTC.

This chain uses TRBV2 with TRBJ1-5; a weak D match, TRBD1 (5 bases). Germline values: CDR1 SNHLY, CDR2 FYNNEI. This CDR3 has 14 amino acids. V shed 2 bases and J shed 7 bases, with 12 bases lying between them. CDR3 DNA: TGTGCCAGCAGTGAACAGGGTTTAGGACAGCCCCAGCATTTT. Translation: CASSEQGLGQPQHF.

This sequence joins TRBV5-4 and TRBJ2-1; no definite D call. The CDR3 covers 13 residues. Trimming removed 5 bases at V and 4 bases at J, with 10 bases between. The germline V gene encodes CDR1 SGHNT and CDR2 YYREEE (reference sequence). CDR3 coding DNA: TGTGCCAGCAGTGGCGCGTATTACAATGAGCAGTTCTTC. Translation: CASSGAYYNEQFF.

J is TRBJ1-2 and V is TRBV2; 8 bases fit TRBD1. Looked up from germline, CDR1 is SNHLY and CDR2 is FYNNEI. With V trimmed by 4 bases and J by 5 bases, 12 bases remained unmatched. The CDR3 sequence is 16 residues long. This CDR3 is CASSVFEQGDYYGYTF. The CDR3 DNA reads TGTGCCAGCAGTGTTTTTGAACAGGGGGACTATTATGGCTACACCTTC.

The CDR3 DNA reads TGTGCCAGCAGCCCTGGACACGGTTATGGGTTCAATCAGCCCCAGCATTTT. Protein product: CASSPGHGYGFNQPQHF. The V call is TRBV5-8, the J call TRBJ1-5; a weak D match, TRBD1 (5 bases). Trimming removed 4 bases at V and 3 bases at J, with 20 bases between. The germline V gene encodes CDR1 SGHTS and CDR2 YDEGEE. The CDR3 loop spans 17 amino acids. Drawing the rest from reference TRBV5-8 and TRBJ1-5, the complete variable domain is EAGVTQSPTHLIKTRGQQATLRCSPISGHTSVYWYQQALGLGLQFLLWYDEGEERNRGNFPPRFSGRQFPNYSSELNVNALELEDSALYLCASSPGHGYGFNQPQHFGDGTRLSIL.

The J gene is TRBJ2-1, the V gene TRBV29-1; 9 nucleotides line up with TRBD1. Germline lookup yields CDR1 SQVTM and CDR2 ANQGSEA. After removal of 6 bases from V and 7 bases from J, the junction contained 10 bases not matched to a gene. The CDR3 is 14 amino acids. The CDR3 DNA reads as TGCAGCGTCCGAGGGGGGACAGGGTTGAATGAGCAGTTCTTC. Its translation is CSVRGGTGLNEQFF.